The clone carrying this T cell receptor (beta chain) was counted between two and nine times. Its antigen is undetermined. Run at survey level, the immunoSEQ assay was version v3.0. Only in-frame clones appear in the TCRdb table, and some are missing; sequencing was by immunoSEQ multiplex PCR. Seen here are 15,000 to 20,000 clones, about 90% observed once, and the top ten hold 14% to 15%. The data were taken from a study of long-term antiretroviral therapy in people with HIV. Study in general: The oldest specimens predate the 2015 immediate-ART recommendation by about a decade.

Researchers secured at least one pre-ART and at least two post-ART PBMC samples from each donor. Study-level results: Specimens of blood were obtained during about 2004 to 2017, possibly under older ART regimens. After ART, diversity increased yet remained lower than transplant donor controls.

The CDR3 loop spans 14 amino acids. V was shortened by 2 bases and J by 5 bases, with 13 bases between the two germline ends. Germline assignment: CDR1 SEHNR and CDR2 FQNEAQ (reference sequence). The sequenced sample was unsorted PBMCs, obtained more than 2.2 years before starting antiretroviral therapy. The chain combines TRBV7-9 with TRBJ2-7; D is ambiguous. This sequence originates from a woman in her twenties or thirties with HIV. DNA of the CDR3: TGTGCCAGCAGCTTAAATGCTCTTGGCAACGAGCAGTACTTC. Protein product: CASSLNALGNEQYF.